These 21 T cell receptor beta chains originate from one sample sequenced in a study of T cell responses to AZD1222 COVID-19 vaccine. The protocol was immunoSEQ multiplex PCR, while the TCRdb copy is restricted to in-frame clones and leaves out a portion. The sample has fewer than 200,000 clones, about 89% seen once. The sample consisted of peripheral blood, taken on day 0 of AZD1222 vaccination. The source of these receptors is an adult in good health.

This clone was observed a single time. The chain employs TRBV27 and TRBJ2-5; TRBD2 matches 10 bases. Germline assignment: CDR1 MNHEY and CDR2 SMNVEV (reference sequence). V was pared by 5 bases and J by 5 bases, with 8 bases of the junction left unmatched. The CDR3 runs 15 residues. The CDR3 sequence is CASSRASGGQETQYF. The DNA of the CDR3 is TGTGCCAGCAGTAGGGCTAGCGGGGGTCAGGAGACCCAGTACTTC.

This clone appeared a few times. The chain carries TRBV28 and TRBJ1-5, with 7 positions matching TRBD1. Unmatched junction bases numbered 7, after V lost 11 bases and J lost 3 bases. Germline lookup yields CDR1 MDHEN and CDR2 SYDVKM. The CDR3 sequence is 13 residues long. For the CDR3, the DNA is TGTGCCGGGAAGACAGGGAACAATCAGCCCCAGCATTTT. This gives the protein CAGKTGNNQPQHF.

The V gene is TRBV6-2 or TRBV6-3, the J gene TRBJ2-1; 9 nucleotides align to TRBD1. The CDR3 length is 15 residues. Trimming at V came to 2 bases and at J to 7 bases, leaving 6 bases not matched to a gene. Germline CDR1 and CDR2: MNHEY and SVGEGT. The CDR3: CASSYGTGSANEQFF. CDR3 bases: TGTGCCAGCAGTTACGGGACAGGGTCCGCAAATGAGCAGTTCTTC.

This clone has a single count. The V call is TRBV9, the J call TRBJ1-6, with TRBD1 matching 7 bases. V lost 0 bases to trimming and J lost 10 bases; unmatched junction nucleotides: 4. The germline gives CDR1 SGDLS, CDR2 YYNGEE. This CDR3 is 14 amino acids long. The CDR3 region has the DNA TGTGCCAGCAGCGTAGGACAGGGTCTATCACCCCTCCACTTT. It yields the protein CASSVGQGLSPLHF. Looking up the rest from reference TRBV9 and TRBJ1-6 gives the full variable domain: DSGVTQTPKHLITATGQRVTLRCSPRSGDLSVYWYQQSLDQGLQFLIQYYNGEERAKGNILERFSAQQFPDLHSELNLSSLELGDSALYFCASSVGQGLSPLHFGNGTRLTVT.

The CDR3 reads CASSSRQGVNQPQHF. CDR3 DNA: TGTGCCAGCAGTAGTCGGCAGGGCGTCAATCAGCCCCAGCATTTT. V usage is TRBV5-4 and J usage is TRBJ1-5, with D possibly matching TRBD1 (5 bases). The germline CDR1 and CDR2 sequences are SGHNT and YYREEE (reference sequence). V was cut by 5 bases and J by 3 bases, with 15 bases left in between. CDR3 length: 15 residues.

The count of this clone is one. The rearrangement uses TRBV19 and TRBJ2-1; 9 positions match TRBD2. The J segment lost 7 bases and the V segment lost 6 bases, leaving 10 bases of the junction unmatched. The CDR3 spans 15 residues. Germline lookup yields CDR1 LNHDA and CDR2 SQIVND (reference sequence). This CDR3 is CASSGERGASNEQFF. CDR3 nucleotides: TGTGCCAGTAGCGGCGAGCGGGGGGCTTCGAATGAGCAGTTCTTC.

The V and J genes are TRBV30 and TRBJ1-3; no definite D call. The CDR3 extends over 15 amino acids. V gave up 3 bases and J gave up 0 bases, with 12 bases separating them. CDR1 and CDR2 (germline): GTSNPN, SVGIG (reference sequence). The CDR3 DNA sequence: TGTGCCTGGAGAACAGCAGGCGTCTCTGGAAACACCATATATTTT. It encodes CAWRTAGVSGNTIYF.

The V and J genes are TRBV10-3 and TRBJ1-2; D remains unclear. Trimming left V 0 bases short and J 4 bases short, with 6 bases between. Germline V gene sequence: CDR1 ENHRY, CDR2 SYGVKD. The CDR3 contains 13 residues. The CDR3 spells CAISESVGYGYTF. CDR3 nucleotide sequence: TGTGCCATCAGTGAGTCGGTGGGCTATGGCTACACCTTC.

This chain uses TRBV7-9 with TRBJ1-5, with D possibly TRBD1 on 5 matching bases. Germline CDR1 reads SEHNR; CDR2 reads FQNEAQ (reference sequence). The CDR3 covers 17 residues. V lost 5 bases, J lost 4 bases, and 21 bases lay in between. The CDR3 here is CASSRGMGDGGNQPQHF. In nucleotides, the CDR3 is TGTGCCAGCAGCCGCGGAATGGGGGACGGAGGAAATCAGCCCCAGCATTTT.

A few counts support this clone. CDR3 in DNA: TGTGCCAGCAGCCCGCTTGTCTCCTCTGGGCATTTCCAAGGGGGCTACACCTTC. This sequence encodes CASSPLVSSGHFQGGYTF. The chain links TRBV11-2 to TRBJ1-2; D remains ambiguous. The CDR3 spans 18 residues. From germline, CDR1 is SGHAT and CDR2 FQNNGV. Trimming took off 5 bases at V and 8 bases at J, with 30 bases between the two ends.

This clone occurred once. V is TRBV28 and J is TRBJ1-5; D unresolved. CDR3 length: 14 amino acids. Germline CDR1 reads MDHEN; CDR2 reads SYDVKM. The V and J ends lost 10 bases and 0 bases respectively, with 13 bases between them. CDR3 loop: CATPWVYSNQPQHF. The CDR3 bases are TGTGCCACTCCCTGGGTCTATAGCAATCAGCCCCAGCATTTT.

The chain combines TRBV3-1 (or the pseudogene TRBV3-2) with TRBJ1-5; possibly TRBD1 for D (6 bases). Trimming removed 4 bases at V and 7 bases at J, with 17 bases between. This CDR3 region has 15 residues. Germline CDR1 LGHDT, CDR2 YNNKEL (reference sequence). CDR3 loop: CASSPAGGAGQPQHF. DNA for the CDR3: TGTGCCAGCAGCCCCGCCGGGGGCGCCGGACAGCCCCAGCATTTT.

The J gene is TRBJ1-4, the V gene TRBV5-6; perhaps TRBD1 as D (5 bases). The germline V gene has CDR1 SGHDT and CDR2 YYEEEE. The V end was cut by 1 base, the J end by 4 bases, with 8 bases between. The CDR3 sequence is 14 residues long. CDR3 sequence reads: CASSLRQNNEKLFF. CDR3 in DNA: TGTGCCAGCAGCTTGAGACAGAATAATGAAAAACTGTTTTTT.

The J gene is TRBJ2-7, the V gene TRBV10-3; a weak D match, TRBD1 (6 bases). V dropped 11 bases and J dropped 3 bases, with 14 bases sitting between them. This CDR3 region has 12 residues. The germline CDR1 and CDR2 sequences are ENHRY and SYGVKD. The CDR3 nucleotides are TGTGCCGCACAGGGCCCCCGCTACGAGCAGTACTTC. Translating gives CAAQGPRYEQYF.

The rearrangement links TRBV6-5 to TRBJ2-1; no clear D gene. This CDR3 is built from 12 residues. CDR1 and CDR2 (germline): MNHEY, SVGAGI. V lost 7 bases to trimming and J lost 5 bases, with 9 bases between them. The CDR3 loop reads CASIGKNNEQFF. The CDR3 nucleotides are TGTGCCAGCATAGGGAAGAACAATGAGCAGTTCTTC.

This chain connects TRBV5-1 to TRBJ1-6; no clear D gene. Germline V lookup: CDR1 SGHRS, CDR2 YFSETQ. The CDR3 has 12 residues. The germline V and J ends were trimmed by 0 bases and 9 bases, with 4 bases remaining between them. The CDR3 DNA reads TGCGCCAGCAGCTTGGAGGGTTCACCCCTCCACTTT. This translates into CASSLEGSPLHF.

This chain joins TRBV23-1 and TRBJ2-1, with 7 bases aligning to TRBD1. TRBV23-1 falls under the ORF class, with uncertain function. Losses at the gene ends were 3 bases for V and 0 bases for J; bases not matched to a gene: 14. This CDR3 region has 19 residues. For the CDR3, the DNA is TGCGCCAGCAGTCAGGACAGGTTCTTTCAACCCCACTCCTACAATGAGCAGTTCTTC. This gives the protein CASSQDRFFQPHSYNEQFF.

V is TRBV9 and J is TRBJ2-6; TRBD1 might be the D (6 bases). The germline V gene has CDR1 SGDLS and CDR2 YYNGEE. Trimming cost V 3 bases and J 4 bases, with 8 bases left between them. The CDR3 totals 14 residues. The CDR3 DNA reads TGTGCCAGCAGCGCGACAGGCGGGGCCAACGTCCTGACTTTC. Protein: CASSATGGANVLTF.

J is TRBJ2-2 and V is TRBV28; D gene ambiguous. The CDR3 is 15 amino acids. Trimming stripped 6 bases from V and 10 bases from J, with 21 bases between. The V gene's germline CDR1 is MDHEN and CDR2 SYDVKM. This CDR3 is CASRPYDARTEELFF. The CDR3 DNA sequence: TGTGCCAGCAGACCCTATGACGCCCGAACGGAGGAGCTGTTTTTT.

V gene TRBV11-2 combines with J gene TRBJ1-6, with 11 bases that match TRBD1. Germline values: CDR1 SGHAT, CDR2 FQNNGV. After removal of 5 bases from V and 6 bases from J, the junction contained 6 bases not matched to a gene. This CDR3 comprises 16 residues. CDR3 residues: CASSPWTGGINSPLHF. The DNA of the CDR3 is TGTGCCAGCAGCCCGTGGACAGGGGGCATTAATTCACCCCTCCACTTT.

This clone was seen just once. V is TRBV5-1 and J is TRBJ1-6; 7 nucleotides match TRBD1. The germline gives CDR1 SGHRS, CDR2 YFSETQ. Trimming at V came to 4 bases and at J to 5 bases, leaving 6 bases not matched to a gene. There are 15 residues in the CDR3. DNA for the CDR3: TGCGCCAGCAGCATCGGGACAGTTAATAATTCACCCCTCCACTTT. It encodes CASSIGTVNNSPLHF.